This passage covers 9 T cell receptor beta chains from one sample sequenced in a study of blood T cell repertoires in COVID-19. Data came from immunoSEQ multiplex PCR; TCRdb stores just in-frame clones and leaves some out. Found here are roughly 150,000 clones, around 85% of them singletons; the top ten hold about 6.9%. The sample comprised peripheral blood. The receptors were sampled from an elderly man with COVID-19, enrolled during active disease.

The chain links TRBV5-1 to TRBJ1-3; 8 nucleotides match TRBD1. CDR3 length: 16 amino acids. In germline, CDR1 is SGHRS, CDR2 YFSETQ. V gave up 3 bases and J gave up 0 bases; unmatched junction bases: 5. The CDR3: CASSYAGTGSGNTIYF. DNA for the CDR3: TGCGCCAGCAGCTACGCCGGGACAGGCTCTGGAAACACCATATATTTT.

The CDR3 DNA sequence: TGTGCCAGCAGCTTAGCGGGACTAGCGGGGCCTGGGGAGACCCAGTACTTC. As protein: CASSLAGLAGPGETQYF. The chain carries TRBV5-4 and TRBJ2-5, with TRBD2 identical over 13 bases. V was clipped by 2 bases and J by 5 bases; unmatched bases: 9. Germline assignment: CDR1 SGHNT and CDR2 YYREEE (reference sequence). This CDR3 spans 17 amino acids.

Notes on this clone: Other DNA sequences in the same sample also yield this CDR3. The chain has TRBV7-2 and TRBJ2-7; 7 nucleotides line up with TRBD1. CDR1 and CDR2 (germline): SGHTA, FQGNSA. Germline trimming cut 0 bases from V and 4 bases from J; bases unmatched to any gene: 3. CDR3 size: 14 residues. This CDR3 reads CASSLAGTAYEQYF. The CDR3 region has the DNA TGTGCCAGCAGCTTAGCCGGGACAGCGTACGAGCAGTACTTC.

The chain employs TRBV2 and TRBJ2-5; 9 bases are a match to TRBD2. V lost 2 bases to trimming and J lost 9 bases; unmatched junction nucleotides: 7. Germline CDR1 is SNHLY and CDR2 is FYNNEI. The CDR3 has 14 residues. The CDR3 region has the DNA TGTGCCAGCAGTGAAAGGGGACTAGCCTTCGCCCAGTACTTC. It encodes CASSERGLAFAQYF.

The chain combines TRBV7-2 with TRBJ2-1; D perhaps matches TRBD1 (5 bases). V was clipped by 3 bases and J by 4 bases, with 13 bases between them. Germline CDR1 SGHTA, CDR2 FQGNSA. CDR3 length equals 15 residues. The CDR3 DNA sequence: TGTGCCAGCAGCTTTACAGGAACGATGTACAATGAGCAGTTCTTC. Amino acids: CASSFTGTMYNEQFF.

This chain connects TRBV12-3 or TRBV12-4 to TRBJ2-3; D may be TRBD1 (6 bases). The V gene lost 7 bases and the J gene lost 5 bases, with 13 bases spanning the gap. The CDR3 runs 13 residues. CDR3 sequence reads: CASTFQDRDTQYF. The CDR3 nucleotides read TGTGCCAGCACCTTCCAGGACAGAGATACGCAGTATTTT.

The J gene is TRBJ1-6, the V gene TRBV2, with 7 bases matching TRBD1. The V segment lost 7 bases and the J segment 8 bases; nucleotides outside the gene matches: 11. Germline V gene lookup returns CDR1 SNHLY and CDR2 FYNNEI. This CDR3 contains 15 residues. The CDR3 DNA reads TGTGCCAGCACCCCGGGACAGTTTCCCTATTCACCCCTCCACTTT. It encodes CASTPGQFPYSPLHF.

The chain employs TRBV11-1 and TRBJ1-2; 9 bases agree with TRBD1. Germline V gives CDR1 SGHAT, CDR2 FQDESV (reference sequence). The CDR3 is 15 amino acids. J lost 3 bases, V lost 4 bases, and 6 bases had no gene match. As DNA, the CDR3 is TGTGCCAGCAGCTCATCAACAGGGGGCGACTATGGCTACACCTTC. Amino acids: CASSSSTGGDYGYTF.

The rearrangement links TRBV25-1 to TRBJ2-7; 11 bases fit TRBD2. The CDR3 is 14 amino acids. The J segment lost 7 bases and the V segment lost 5 bases, leaving 7 bases of the junction unmatched. Per germline, CDR1 MGHDK and CDR2 SYGVNS. The chain's CDR3 is CASSPGTSGAEQYF. The CDR3 DNA follows: TGTGCCAGCAGTCCCGGGACTAGCGGCGCGGAGCAGTACTTC.